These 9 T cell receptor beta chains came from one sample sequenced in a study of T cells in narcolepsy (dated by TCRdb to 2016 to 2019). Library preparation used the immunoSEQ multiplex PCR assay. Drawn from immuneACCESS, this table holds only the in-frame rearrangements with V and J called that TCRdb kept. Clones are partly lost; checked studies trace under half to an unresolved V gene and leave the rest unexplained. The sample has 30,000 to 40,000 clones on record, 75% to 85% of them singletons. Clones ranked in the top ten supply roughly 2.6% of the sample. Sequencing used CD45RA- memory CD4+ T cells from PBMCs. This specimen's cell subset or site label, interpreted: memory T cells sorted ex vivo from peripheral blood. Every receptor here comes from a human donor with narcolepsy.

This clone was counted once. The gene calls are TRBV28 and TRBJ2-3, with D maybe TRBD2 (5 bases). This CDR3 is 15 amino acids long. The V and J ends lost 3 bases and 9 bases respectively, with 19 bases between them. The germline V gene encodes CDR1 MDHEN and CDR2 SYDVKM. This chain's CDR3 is CASSFEGMGEVTQYF. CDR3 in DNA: TGTGCCAGCAGTTTCGAAGGGATGGGAGAGGTGACGCAGTATTTT.

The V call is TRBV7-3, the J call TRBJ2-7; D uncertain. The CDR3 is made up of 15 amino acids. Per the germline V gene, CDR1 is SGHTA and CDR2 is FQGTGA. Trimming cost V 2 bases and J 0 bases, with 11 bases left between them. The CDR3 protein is CASSLGRIGSYEQYF. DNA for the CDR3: TGTGCCAGCAGCTTAGGTCGTATTGGCTCCTACGAGCAGTACTTC.

CDR3 region: CASSLTGLAGADTQYF. CDR3 DNA: TGTGCCAGCAGCTTGACGGGACTAGCGGGAGCAGATACGCAGTATTTT. V and J are TRBV5-6 and TRBJ2-3; TRBD2 aligns across 14 bases. After removal of 1 base from V and 4 bases from J, the junction contained 2 bases not matched to a gene. The CDR3 totals 16 residues. Germline-derived CDR1 and CDR2 are SGHDT and YYEEEE.

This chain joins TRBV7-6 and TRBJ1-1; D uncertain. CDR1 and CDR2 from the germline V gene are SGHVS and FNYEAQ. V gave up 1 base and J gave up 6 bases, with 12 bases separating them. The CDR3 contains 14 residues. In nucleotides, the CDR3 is TGTGCCAGCAGCTTAGTGGAGGGTAACGCTGAAGCTTTCTTT. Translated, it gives CASSLVEGNAEAFF.

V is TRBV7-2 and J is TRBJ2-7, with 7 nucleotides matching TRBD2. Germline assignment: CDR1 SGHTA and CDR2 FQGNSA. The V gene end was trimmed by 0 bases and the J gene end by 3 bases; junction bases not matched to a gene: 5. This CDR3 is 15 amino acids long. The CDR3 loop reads CASSLALADYYEQYF. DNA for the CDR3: TGTGCCAGCAGCTTAGCCCTAGCGGACTACTACGAGCAGTACTTC.

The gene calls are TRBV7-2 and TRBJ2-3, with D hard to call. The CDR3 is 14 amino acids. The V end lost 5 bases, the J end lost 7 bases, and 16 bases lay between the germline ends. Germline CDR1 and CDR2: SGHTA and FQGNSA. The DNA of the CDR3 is TGTGCCAGCAGCCCCGGAACCTCGAGGTATACGCAGTATTTT. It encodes CASSPGTSRYTQYF.

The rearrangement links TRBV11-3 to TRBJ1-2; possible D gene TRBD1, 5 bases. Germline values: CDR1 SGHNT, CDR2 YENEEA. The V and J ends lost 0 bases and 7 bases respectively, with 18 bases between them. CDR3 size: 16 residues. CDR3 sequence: CASSLDRVDGTGGYTF. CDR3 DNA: TGTGCCAGCAGCTTAGACAGGGTGGACGGGACGGGTGGCTACACCTTC.

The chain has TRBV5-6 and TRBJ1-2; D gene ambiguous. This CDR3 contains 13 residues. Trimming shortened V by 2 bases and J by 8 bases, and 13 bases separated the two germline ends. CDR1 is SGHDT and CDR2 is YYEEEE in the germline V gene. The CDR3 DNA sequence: TGTGCCAGCAGCTTCAAGCCAGTTGGAGGCTACACCTTC. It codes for CASSFKPVGGYTF.

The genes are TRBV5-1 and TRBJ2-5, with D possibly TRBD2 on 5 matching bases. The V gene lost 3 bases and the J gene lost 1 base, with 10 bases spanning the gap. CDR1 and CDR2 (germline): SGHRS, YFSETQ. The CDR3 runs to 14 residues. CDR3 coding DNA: TGCGCCAGCAGCTCGAACAGCGGCCAAGAGACCCAGTACTTC. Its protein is CASSSNSGQETQYF.